Sequencing of this T cell receptor (beta chain) was carried out in a study of T cell responses to AZD1222 COVID-19 vaccine. TCRdb's table, derived via immunoSEQ multiplex PCR, lists solely in-frame clones and lacks some. The profile shows roughly 120,000 clones, around 92% of them singletons. General observations from the study: Epitopes outside B.1.351 and B.1.1.7 mutated regions reportedly drew nearly half of spike TCRs. Females made up more of the donors, who were largely white British, and clonal diversity may have come out too low.

With respect to this clone: Its antigen is undetermined.

This clonotype was sampled from an adult in good health. Sample: peripheral blood, taken on day 0 of AZD1222 vaccination.

The CDR3 DNA follows: TGTGCCAGCAGCTCATATTTAGCGGGGCCTACAGATACGCAGTATTTT. It specifies CASSSYLAGPTDTQYF. This chain joins TRBV7-8 and TRBJ2-3; 8 bases fit TRBD2. The ends lost 4 bases at V and 3 bases at J; junction bases unmatched: 9. The germline gives CDR1 SGHVS, CDR2 FQNEAQ. CDR3 length equals 16 residues.